The sequence of this T cell receptor beta chain was determined in a study of blood T cells in healthy people across ages. V gave up 5 bases and J gave up 1 base, with 11 bases separating them. The CDR3 contains 15 residues. CDR1 is MDHEN, CDR2 SYDVKM, per germline. Together with a sample-barcoded 5' primer, a J-beta primer mix was included in a second PCR lasting about 7 to 12 cycles. One entry per CDR3 protein, called by TCRdb with MiXCR from the 5' RACE reads. This sample has about a million distinct CDR3 sequences, with roughly two fifths found just once. The TCR comes from a man in his late teens or twenties in good health. The sample taken for sequencing was blood. The chain employs TRBV28 and TRBJ1-4, with D uncertain. In DNA, the CDR3 is TGTGCCAGCAGTCTCCGGCGGGGAACTAATGAAAAACTGTTTTTT. Its translation: CASSLRRGTNEKLFF.